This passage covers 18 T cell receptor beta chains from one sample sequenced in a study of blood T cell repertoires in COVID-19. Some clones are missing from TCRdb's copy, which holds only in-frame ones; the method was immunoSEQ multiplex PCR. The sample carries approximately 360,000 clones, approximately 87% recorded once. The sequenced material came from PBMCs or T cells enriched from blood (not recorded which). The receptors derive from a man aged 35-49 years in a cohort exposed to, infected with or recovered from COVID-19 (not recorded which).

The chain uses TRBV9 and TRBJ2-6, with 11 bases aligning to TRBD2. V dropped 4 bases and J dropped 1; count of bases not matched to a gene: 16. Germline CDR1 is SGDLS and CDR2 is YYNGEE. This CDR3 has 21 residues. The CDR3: CASSSRTFGTSGSSGANVLTF. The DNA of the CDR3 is TGTGCCAGCAGCTCAAGAACTTTCGGGACTAGCGGTAGTTCTGGGGCCAACGTCCTGACTTTC.

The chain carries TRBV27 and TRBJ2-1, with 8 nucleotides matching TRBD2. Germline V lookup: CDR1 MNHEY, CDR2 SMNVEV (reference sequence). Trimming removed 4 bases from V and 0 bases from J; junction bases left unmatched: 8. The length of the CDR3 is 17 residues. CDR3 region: CASSSRSGRSSYNEQFF. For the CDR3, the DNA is TGTGCCAGCAGTTCCAGAAGCGGGAGAAGCTCCTACAATGAGCAGTTCTTC.

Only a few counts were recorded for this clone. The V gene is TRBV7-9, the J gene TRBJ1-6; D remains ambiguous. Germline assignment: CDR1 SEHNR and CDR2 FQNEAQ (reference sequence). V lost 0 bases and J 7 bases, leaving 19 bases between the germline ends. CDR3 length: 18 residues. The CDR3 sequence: CASSLARAGKSGNSPLHF. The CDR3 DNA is TGTGCCAGCAGCTTAGCGCGGGCAGGCAAGTCGGGAAATTCACCCCTCCACTTT.

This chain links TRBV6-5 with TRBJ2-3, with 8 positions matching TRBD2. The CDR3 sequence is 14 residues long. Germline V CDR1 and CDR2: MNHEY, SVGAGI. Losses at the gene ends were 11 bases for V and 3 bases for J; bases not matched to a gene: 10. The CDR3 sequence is CAGSTAGGTDTQYF. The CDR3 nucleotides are TGTGCCGGATCAACGGCGGGAGGTACAGATACGCAGTATTTT.

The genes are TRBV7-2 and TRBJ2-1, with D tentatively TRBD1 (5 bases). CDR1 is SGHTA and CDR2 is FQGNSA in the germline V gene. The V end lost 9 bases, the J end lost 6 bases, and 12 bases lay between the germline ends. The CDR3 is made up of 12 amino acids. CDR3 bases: TGTGCCAGTTCAGGGTTTGGCAATGAGCAGTTCTTC. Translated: CASSGFGNEQFF.

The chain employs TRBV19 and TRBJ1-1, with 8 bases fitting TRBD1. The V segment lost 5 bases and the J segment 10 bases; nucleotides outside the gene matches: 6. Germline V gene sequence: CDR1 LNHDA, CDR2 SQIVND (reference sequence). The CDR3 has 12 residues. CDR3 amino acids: CASSPRDRGAFF. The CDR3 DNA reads TGTGCCAGTAGTCCCAGAGACAGGGGAGCTTTCTTT. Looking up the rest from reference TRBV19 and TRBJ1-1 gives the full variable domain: DGGITQSPKYLFRKEGQNVTLSCEQNLNHDAMYWYRQDPGQGLRLIYYSQIVNDFQKGDIAEGYSVSREKKESFPLTVTSAQKNPTAFYLCASSPRDRGAFFGQGTRLTVV.

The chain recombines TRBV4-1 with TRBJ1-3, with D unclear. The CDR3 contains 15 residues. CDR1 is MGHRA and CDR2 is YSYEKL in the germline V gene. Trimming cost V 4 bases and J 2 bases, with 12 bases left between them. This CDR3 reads CASSPEGGPGNTIYF. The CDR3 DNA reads TGCGCCAGCAGCCCTGAGGGAGGGCCTGGAAACACCATATATTTT.

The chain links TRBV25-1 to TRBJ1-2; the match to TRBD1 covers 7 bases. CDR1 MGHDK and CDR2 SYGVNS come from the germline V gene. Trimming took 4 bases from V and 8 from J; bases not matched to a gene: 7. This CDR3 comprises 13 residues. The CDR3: CASSVGGGYGYTF. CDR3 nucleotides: TGTGCCAGCAGTGTTGGAGGGGGCTACGGCTACACCTTC.

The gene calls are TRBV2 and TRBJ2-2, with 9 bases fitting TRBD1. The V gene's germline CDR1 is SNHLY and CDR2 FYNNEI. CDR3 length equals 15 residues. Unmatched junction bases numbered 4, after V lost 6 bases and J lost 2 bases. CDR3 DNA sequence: TGTGCCAGCAGGAGGACAGGGGCTAACACCGGGGAGCTGTTTTTT. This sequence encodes CASRRTGANTGELFF. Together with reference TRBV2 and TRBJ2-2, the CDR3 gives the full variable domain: EPEVTQTPSHQVTQMGQEVILRCVPISNHLYFYWYRQILGQKVEFLVSFYNNEISEKSEIFDDQFSVERPDGSNFTLKIRSTKLEDSAMYFCASRRTGANTGELFFGEGSRLTVL.

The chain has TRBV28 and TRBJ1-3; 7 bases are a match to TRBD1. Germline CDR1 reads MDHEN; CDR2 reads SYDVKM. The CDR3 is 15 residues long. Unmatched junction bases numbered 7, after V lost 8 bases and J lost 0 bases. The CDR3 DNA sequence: TGTGCCAGCCTACAGGGGCTGTACTCTGGAAACACCATATATTTT. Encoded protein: CASLQGLYSGNTIYF.

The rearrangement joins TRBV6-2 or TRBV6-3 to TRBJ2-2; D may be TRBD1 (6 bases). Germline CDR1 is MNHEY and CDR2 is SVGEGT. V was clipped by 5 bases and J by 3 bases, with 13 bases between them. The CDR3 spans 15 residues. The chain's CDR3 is CASSPLGADTGELFF. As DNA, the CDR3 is TGTGCCAGCAGTCCGCTGGGGGCGGACACCGGGGAGCTGTTTTTT.

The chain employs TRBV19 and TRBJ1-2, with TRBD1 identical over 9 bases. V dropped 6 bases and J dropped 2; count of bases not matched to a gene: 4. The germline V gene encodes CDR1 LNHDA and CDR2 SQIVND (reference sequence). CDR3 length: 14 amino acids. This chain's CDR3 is CASRTTGGNYGYTF. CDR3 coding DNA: TGTGCCAGTAGAACGACAGGGGGAAACTATGGCTACACCTTC. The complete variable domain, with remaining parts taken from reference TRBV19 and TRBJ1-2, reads DGGITQSPKYLFRKEGQNVTLSCEQNLNHDAMYWYRQDPGQGLRLIYYSQIVNDFQKGDIAEGYSVSREKKESFPLTVTSAQKNPTAFYLCASRTTGGNYGYTFGSGTRLTVV.

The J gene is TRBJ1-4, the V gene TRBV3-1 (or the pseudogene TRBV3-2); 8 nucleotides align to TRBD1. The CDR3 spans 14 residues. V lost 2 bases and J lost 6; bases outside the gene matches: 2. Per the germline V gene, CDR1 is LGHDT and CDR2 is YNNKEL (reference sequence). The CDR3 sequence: CASSQLTGDEKLFF. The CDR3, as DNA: TGTGCCAGCAGCCAATTGACAGGGGATGAAAAACTGTTTTTT.

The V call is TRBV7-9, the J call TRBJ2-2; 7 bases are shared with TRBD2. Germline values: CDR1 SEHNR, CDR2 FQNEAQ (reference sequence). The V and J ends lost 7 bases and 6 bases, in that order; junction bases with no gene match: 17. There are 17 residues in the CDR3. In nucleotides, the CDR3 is TGTGCCAGCAATAATAATGGCCCCGGGGGAGGGCCCGGGGAGCTGTTTTTT. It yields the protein CASNNNGPGGGPGELFF.

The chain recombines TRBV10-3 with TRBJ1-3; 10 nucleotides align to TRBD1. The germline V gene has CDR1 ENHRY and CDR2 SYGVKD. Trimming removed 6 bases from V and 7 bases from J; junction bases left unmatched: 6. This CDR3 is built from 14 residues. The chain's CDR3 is CAIRGTGDSNTIYF. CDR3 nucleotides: TGTGCCATCAGGGGGACAGGGGACAGCAACACCATATATTTT.

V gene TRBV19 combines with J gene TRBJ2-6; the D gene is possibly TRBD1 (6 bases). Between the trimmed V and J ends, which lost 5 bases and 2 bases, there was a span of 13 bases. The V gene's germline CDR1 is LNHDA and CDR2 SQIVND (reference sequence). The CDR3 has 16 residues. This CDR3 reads CASSPPRGAGANVLTF. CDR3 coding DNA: TGTGCCAGTAGTCCCCCCAGGGGAGCTGGGGCCAACGTCCTGACTTTC.

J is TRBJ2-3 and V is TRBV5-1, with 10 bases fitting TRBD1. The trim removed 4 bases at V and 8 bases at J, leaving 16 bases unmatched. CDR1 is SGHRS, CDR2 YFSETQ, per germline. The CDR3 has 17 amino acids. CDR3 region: CASSPNSGTGVSGTQYF. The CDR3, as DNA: TGCGCCAGCAGCCCTAATAGTGGGACAGGGGTCTCAGGTACGCAGTATTTT.

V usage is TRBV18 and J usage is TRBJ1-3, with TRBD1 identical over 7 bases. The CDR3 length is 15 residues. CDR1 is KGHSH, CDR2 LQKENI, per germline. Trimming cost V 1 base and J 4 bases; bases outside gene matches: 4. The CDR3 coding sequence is TGTGCCAGCTCACCACGACAGGGTAGAGGAAACACCATATATTTT. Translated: CASSPRQGRGNTIYF.